This T cell receptor beta chain came from a study of blood T cell repertoires in COVID-19. Study-level information: Italy, Spain and the United States were the sources of the convalescent and acute COVID-19 samples. PBMCs, B-cell-depleted T cells, or T cells were the source of the cDNA or gDNA that made up the material.

Germline CDR1 DFQATT, CDR2 SNEGSKA (reference sequence). This CDR3 contains 15 residues. V lost 3 bases to trimming and J lost 4 bases, with 19 bases between them. Original data processing: Estimation of nucleated cell counts relied on the amplification of reference gene primers. Clones were read by immunoSEQ multiplex PCR, and TCRdb kept only the in-frame ones, dropping some. The V and J calls and the clone size are those of that table, but D and trimming were determined from the DNA. Found here are around 170,000 clones, 83% of them singletons; the top ten hold around 6.1%. The sequence was collected from a woman between 35 and 50 years old with acute or convalescent COVID-19. The gene calls are TRBV20-1 and TRBJ2-7; D perhaps matches TRBD1 (6 bases). Sequenced input: peripheral blood. DNA for the CDR3: TGCAGTGCTAGTGGGCGCAGGGGTTCTTCGTACGAGCAGTACTTC. Its protein product is CSASGRRGSSYEQYF.